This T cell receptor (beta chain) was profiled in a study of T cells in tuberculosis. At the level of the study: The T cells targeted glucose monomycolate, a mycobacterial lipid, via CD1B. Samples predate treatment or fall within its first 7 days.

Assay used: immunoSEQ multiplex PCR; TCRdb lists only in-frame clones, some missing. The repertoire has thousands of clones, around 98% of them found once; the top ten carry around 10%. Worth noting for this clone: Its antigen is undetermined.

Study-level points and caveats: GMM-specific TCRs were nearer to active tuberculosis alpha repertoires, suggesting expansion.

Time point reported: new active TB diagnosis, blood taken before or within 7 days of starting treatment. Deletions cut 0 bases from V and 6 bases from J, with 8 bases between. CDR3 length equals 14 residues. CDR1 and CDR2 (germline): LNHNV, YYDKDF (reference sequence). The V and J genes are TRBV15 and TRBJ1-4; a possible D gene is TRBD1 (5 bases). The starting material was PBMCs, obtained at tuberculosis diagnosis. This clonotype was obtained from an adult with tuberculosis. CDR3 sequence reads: CATSRDAGHEKLFF. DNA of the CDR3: TGTGCCACCAGCAGAGATGCAGGGCATGAAAAACTGTTTTTT.